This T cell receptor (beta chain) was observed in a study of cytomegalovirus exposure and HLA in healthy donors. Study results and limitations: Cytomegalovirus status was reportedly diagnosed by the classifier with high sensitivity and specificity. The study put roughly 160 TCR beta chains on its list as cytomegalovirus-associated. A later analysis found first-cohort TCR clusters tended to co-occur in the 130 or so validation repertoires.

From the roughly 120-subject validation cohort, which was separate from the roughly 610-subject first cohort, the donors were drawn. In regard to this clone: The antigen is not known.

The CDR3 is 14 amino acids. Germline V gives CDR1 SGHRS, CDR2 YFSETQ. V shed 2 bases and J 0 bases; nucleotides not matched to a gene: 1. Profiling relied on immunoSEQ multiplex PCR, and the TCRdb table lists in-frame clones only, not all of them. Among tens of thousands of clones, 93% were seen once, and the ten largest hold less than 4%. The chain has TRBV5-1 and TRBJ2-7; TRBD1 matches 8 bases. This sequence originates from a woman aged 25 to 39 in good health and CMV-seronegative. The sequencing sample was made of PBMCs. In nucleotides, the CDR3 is TGCGCCAGCAGCTTAGGACAGGGCTCCTACGAGCAGTACTTC. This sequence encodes CASSLGQGSYEQYF.